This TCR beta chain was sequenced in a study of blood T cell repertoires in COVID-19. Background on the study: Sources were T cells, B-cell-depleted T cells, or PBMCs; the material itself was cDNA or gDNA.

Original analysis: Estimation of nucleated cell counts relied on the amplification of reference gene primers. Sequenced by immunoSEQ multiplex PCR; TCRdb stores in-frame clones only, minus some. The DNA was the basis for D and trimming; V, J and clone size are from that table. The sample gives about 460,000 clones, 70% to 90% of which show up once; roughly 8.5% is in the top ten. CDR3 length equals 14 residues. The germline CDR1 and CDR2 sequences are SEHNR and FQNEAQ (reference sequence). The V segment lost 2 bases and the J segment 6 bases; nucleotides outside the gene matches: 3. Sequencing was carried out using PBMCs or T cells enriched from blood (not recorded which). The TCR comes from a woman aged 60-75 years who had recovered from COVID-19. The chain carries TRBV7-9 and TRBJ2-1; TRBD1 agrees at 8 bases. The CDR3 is CASSLWTGINEQFF. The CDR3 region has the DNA TGTGCCAGCAGCTTATGGACAGGGATCAATGAGCAGTTCTTC. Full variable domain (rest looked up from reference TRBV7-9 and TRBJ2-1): DTGVSQNPRHKITKRGQNVTFRCDPISEHNRLYWYRQTLGQGPEFLTYFQNEAQLEKSRLLSDRFSAERPKGSFSTLEIQRTEQGDSAMYLCASSLWTGINEQFFGPGTRLTVL.